This paragraph reports one T cell receptor (beta chain). Additional DNA sequences in this sample encode the identical CDR3. This sample is drawn from a study of blood T cell repertoires in COVID-19. Study-level background: From the United States, Italy and Spain came samples of acute and convalescent COVID-19.

There are 14 residues in the CDR3. After removal of 4 bases from V and 7 bases from J, the junction contained 6 bases not matched to a gene. Germline loops: CDR1 SGHRS, CDR2 YFSETQ. Original processing methods: By means of reference gene primer amplification, nucleated cell counts were estimated. Data came from immunoSEQ multiplex PCR; TCRdb stores just in-frame clones and leaves some out. V, J and clone size are those of that table, while D and trimming were read from the DNA. The sample shows over 150,000 clones, about 88% of them seen only once. This receptor was identified in a man in his forties or fifties with COVID-19, enrolled during active disease. The chain joins TRBV5-1 to TRBJ1-4, with TRBD1 matching over 8 bases. Sequencing input: peripheral blood. The CDR3, as DNA: TGCGCCAGCAGCGTAGGACAGGGTGGTGAAAAACTGTTTTTT. This sequence encodes CASSVGQGGEKLFF.